This TCR beta chain was captured in a study of cytomegalovirus exposure and HLA in healthy donors. Study at large: Drawn from HLA-typed donors, about 82 million unique TCRs were held in an early data release. Study-wide points: TCR beta V- and J-gene trimming, according to a later analysis, was linked to a missense DCLRE1C variant.

The study ran its PCR with 60 Vbeta and 13 Jbeta primers. Generated by immunoSEQ multiplex PCR, the TCRdb table keeps only in-frame clones and is missing some. The top ten clones hold around 7.8% of a sample with about 92,000 clones, over 75% of them seen once. The CDR3 runs 20 residues. Trimming left V 2 bases short and J 1 base short, with 21 bases between. CDR1 is MNHNS and CDR2 is SASEGT in the germline V gene. In the case of this clone: Its antigen is not identified.

The origin of this receptor is a man over 45 in good health and CMV-seropositive. Sequencing was done on a sample of PBMCs. The chain has TRBV6-1 and TRBJ2-6; D gene uncertain. The CDR3 reads CASSEIIVSPTPSGANVLTF. For the CDR3, the DNA is TGTGCCAGCAGTGAAATAATAGTGAGTCCCACCCCTTCTGGGGCCAACGTCCTGACTTTC.